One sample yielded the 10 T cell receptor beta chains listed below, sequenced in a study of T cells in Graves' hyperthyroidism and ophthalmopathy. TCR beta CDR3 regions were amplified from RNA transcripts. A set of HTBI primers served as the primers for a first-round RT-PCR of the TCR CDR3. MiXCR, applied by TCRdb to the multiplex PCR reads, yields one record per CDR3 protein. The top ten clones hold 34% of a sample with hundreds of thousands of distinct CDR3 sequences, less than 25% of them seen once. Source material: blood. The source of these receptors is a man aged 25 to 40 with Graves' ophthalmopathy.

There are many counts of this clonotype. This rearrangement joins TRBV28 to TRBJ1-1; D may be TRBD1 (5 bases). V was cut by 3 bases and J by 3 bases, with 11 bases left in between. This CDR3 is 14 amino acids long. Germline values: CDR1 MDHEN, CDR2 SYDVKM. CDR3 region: CASSLGGRYTEAFF. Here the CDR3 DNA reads TGTGCCAGCAGTTTGGGGGGTCGATACACTGAAGCTTTCTTT.

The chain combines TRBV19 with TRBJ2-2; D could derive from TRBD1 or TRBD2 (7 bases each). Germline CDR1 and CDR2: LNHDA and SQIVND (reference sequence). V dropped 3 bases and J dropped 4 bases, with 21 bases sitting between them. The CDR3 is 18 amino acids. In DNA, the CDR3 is TGTGCCAGTAGTATGGGGCAGGGGGGGGCGGTGGGCACCGGGGAGCTGTTTTTT. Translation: CASSMGQGGAVGTGELFF.

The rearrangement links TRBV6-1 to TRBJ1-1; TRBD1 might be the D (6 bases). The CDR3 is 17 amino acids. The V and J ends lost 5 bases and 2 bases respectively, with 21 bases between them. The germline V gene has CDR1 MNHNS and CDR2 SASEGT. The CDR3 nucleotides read TGTGCCAGCAGTCGAGGGGGGAACGGAAACTTAAACACTGAAGCTTTCTTT. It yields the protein CASSRGGNGNLNTEAFF.

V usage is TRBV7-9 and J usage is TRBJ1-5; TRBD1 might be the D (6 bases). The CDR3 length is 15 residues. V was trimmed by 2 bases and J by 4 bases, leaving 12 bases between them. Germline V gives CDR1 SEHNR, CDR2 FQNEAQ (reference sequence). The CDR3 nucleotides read TGTGCCAGCAGCTTACAGGGGAGTTTTAATCAGCCCCAGCATTTT. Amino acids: CASSLQGSFNQPQHF.

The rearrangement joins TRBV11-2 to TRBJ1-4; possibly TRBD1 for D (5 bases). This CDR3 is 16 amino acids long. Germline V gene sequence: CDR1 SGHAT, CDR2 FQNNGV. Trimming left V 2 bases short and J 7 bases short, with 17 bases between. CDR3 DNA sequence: TGTGCCAGCAGCTTATTCGGGGACCCCCCGGGTGAAAAACTGTTTTTT. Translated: CASSLFGDPPGEKLFF.

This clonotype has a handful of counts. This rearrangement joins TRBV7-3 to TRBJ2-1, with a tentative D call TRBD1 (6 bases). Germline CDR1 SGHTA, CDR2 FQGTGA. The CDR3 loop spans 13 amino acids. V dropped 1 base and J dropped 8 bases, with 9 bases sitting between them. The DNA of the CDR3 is TGTGCCAGCAGCTTAAACAGGGTCGATGAGCAGTTCTTC. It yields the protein CASSLNRVDEQFF.

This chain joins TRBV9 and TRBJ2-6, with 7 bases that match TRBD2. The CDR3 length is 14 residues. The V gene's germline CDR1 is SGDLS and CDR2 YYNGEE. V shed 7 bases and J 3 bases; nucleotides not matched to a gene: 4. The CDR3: CASATGGGANVLTF. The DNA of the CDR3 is TGTGCCAGCGCTACGGGGGGTGGGGCCAACGTCCTGACTTTC.

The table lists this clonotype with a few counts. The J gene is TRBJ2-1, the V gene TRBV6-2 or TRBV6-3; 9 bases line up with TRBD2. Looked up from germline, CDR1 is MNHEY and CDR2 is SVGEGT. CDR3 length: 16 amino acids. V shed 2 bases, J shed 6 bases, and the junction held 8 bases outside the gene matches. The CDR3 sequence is CASSYGAGGVSNEQFF. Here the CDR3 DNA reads TGTGCCAGCAGTTACGGGGCGGGAGGGGTCTCCAATGAGCAGTTCTTC.

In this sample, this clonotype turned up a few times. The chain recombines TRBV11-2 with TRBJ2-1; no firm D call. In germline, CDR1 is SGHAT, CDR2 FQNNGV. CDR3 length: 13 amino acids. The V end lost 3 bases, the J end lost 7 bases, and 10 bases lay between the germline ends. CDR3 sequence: CASSLPGTNEQFF. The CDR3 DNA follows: TGTGCCAGCAGCTTGCCAGGAACTAATGAGCAGTTCTTC. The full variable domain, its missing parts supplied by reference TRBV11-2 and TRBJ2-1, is EAGVAQSPRYKIIEKRQSVAFWCNPISGHATLYWYQQILGQGPKLLIQFQNNGVVDDSQLPKDRFSAERLKGVDSTLKIQPAKLEDSAVYLCASSLPGTNEQFFGPGTRLTVL.

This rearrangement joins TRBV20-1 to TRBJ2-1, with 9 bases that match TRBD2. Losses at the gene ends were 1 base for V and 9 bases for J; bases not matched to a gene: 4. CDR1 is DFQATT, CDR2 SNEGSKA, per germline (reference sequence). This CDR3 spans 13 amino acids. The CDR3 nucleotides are TGCAGTGCTAGAGTAATGACTAGCGGTGAGCAGTTCTTC. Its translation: CSARVMTSGEQFF.